The 21 T cell receptor beta chains presented below share a single source sample, sequenced in a study of T-cell memory formation after mild COVID-19. TCRdb itself ran the 5' RACE reads through MiXCR, one entry per CDR3 protein. The data hold 300,000 or so distinct CDR3 sequences, with roughly 15% observed a single time. Input material: PBMCs or a T cell subset sorted from them (not recorded which). The receptors stem from a man aged 18 to 35 who had mild COVID-19 (a few samples of this study predate the infection). Cell type and time point are not known.

This CDR3 is CASSFLSGPLSGANVLTF. CDR3 sequence (DNA): TGTGCCAGCAGTTTCTTAAGCGGCCCCCTCTCTGGGGCCAACGTCCTGACTTTC. The genes are TRBV12-3 or TRBV12-4 and TRBJ2-6, with a possible D match to TRBD2 (5 bases). Trimming shortened V by 3 bases and J by 0 bases, and 15 bases separated the two germline ends. The length of the CDR3 is 18 residues.

This chain uses TRBV27 with TRBJ2-1; TRBD1 agrees at 7 bases. J was trimmed by 10 bases and V by 4 bases; bases with no gene match: 16. Per germline, CDR1 MNHEY and CDR2 SMNVEV (reference sequence). The CDR3 has 16 amino acids. CDR3 residues: CASSYGTVPLGGEQFF. The DNA for the CDR3 is TGTGCCAGCAGTTACGGGACAGTCCCCCTTGGTGGAGAGCAGTTCTTC.

V usage is TRBV4-1 and J usage is TRBJ2-2, with 8 positions matching TRBD2. V dropped 1 base and J dropped 0; count of bases not matched to a gene: 4. The germline gives CDR1 MGHRA, CDR2 YSYEKL. This CDR3 contains 17 residues. The CDR3 DNA reads TGCGCCAGCAGCCAAGCGGGGGGGATCCCGAACACCGGGGAGCTGTTTTTT. The encoded protein is CASSQAGGIPNTGELFF.

Here the CDR3 reads CSARPDRNQPQHF. CDR3 DNA: TGCAGTGCTAGACCCGACAGGAATCAGCCCCAGCATTTT. V is TRBV20-1 and J is TRBJ1-5; D might be TRBD1 (6 bases). Germline lookup yields CDR1 DFQATT and CDR2 SNEGSKA (reference sequence). Trimming stripped 2 bases from V and 4 bases from J, with 9 bases between. The CDR3 runs to 13 residues.

This sequence joins TRBV12-3 or TRBV12-4 and TRBJ2-1, with TRBD2 matching over 10 bases. The CDR3 is 14 amino acids. Germline trimming cut 6 bases from V and 8 bases from J; bases unmatched to any gene: 7. CDR3 nucleotide sequence: TGTGCCAGCAGAAAAAGCGGGGGGGCAGATGAGCAGTTCTTC. Protein sequence: CASRKSGGADEQFF.

The CDR3 is CASSPKGAPETQYF. The CDR3 DNA reads as TGTGCCAGCAGCCCGAAAGGGGCTCCCGAGACCCAGTACTTC. The chain is built from TRBV7-3 and TRBJ2-5; D is perhaps TRBD1 (5 bases). The germline V and J ends were trimmed by 5 bases and 5 bases, with 15 bases remaining between them. The CDR3 runs 14 residues. The V gene's germline CDR1 is SGHTA and CDR2 FQGTGA.

This clonotype was detected only a few times. The chain is built from TRBV20-1 and TRBJ1-5; the D gene is possibly TRBD1 (6 bases). The V end lost 3 bases, the J end lost 5 bases, and 11 bases lay between the germline ends. Germline V gene data show CDR1 as DFQATT and CDR2 as SNEGSKA (reference sequence). The CDR3 length is 13 residues. The CDR3 loop is CSASRDRYQPQHF. The CDR3, as DNA: TGCAGTGCTAGCCGAGACAGGTATCAGCCCCAGCATTTT.

The V and J genes are TRBV4-1 and TRBJ1-2; D remains unclear. Per germline, CDR1 MGHRA and CDR2 YSYEKL. The CDR3 extends over 14 amino acids. Trimming pared 0 bases from V and 8 bases from J, leaving 13 bases between. In DNA form, the CDR3 reads TGCGCCAGCAGCCAAGATCCCGACGCGGGGGGCTACACCTTC. Its protein is CASSQDPDAGGYTF.

V and J are TRBV4-3 and TRBJ2-5; 9 bases are a match to TRBD2. CDR1 is LGHNA, CDR2 YSLEER, per germline. The CDR3 has 16 amino acids. V shed 0 bases, J shed 2 bases, and the junction held 4 bases outside the gene matches. The CDR3 nucleotides are TGCGCCAGCAGCCAAGAATTAGCGGGGGCACAAGAGACCCAGTACTTC. Its translation: CASSQELAGAQETQYF.

The sample holds a few counts of this clonotype. V gene TRBV4-3 combines with J gene TRBJ2-3; D possibly corresponds to TRBD2 (5 bases). In germline, CDR1 is LGHNA, CDR2 YSLEER. This CDR3 contains 16 residues. V was cut by 0 bases and J by 7 bases, with 17 bases left in between. The CDR3 sequence: CASSQDWGRAVHTQYF. CDR3 nucleotide sequence: TGCGCCAGCAGCCAAGATTGGGGTCGAGCGGTCCATACGCAGTATTTT.

This clonotype was seen many times. V usage is TRBV5-1 and J usage is TRBJ2-3; 13 bases fit TRBD2. The CDR3 runs 15 residues. The trim removed 4 bases at V and 4 bases at J, leaving 3 bases unmatched. Germline V gives CDR1 SGHRS, CDR2 YFSETQ. The DNA for the CDR3 is TGCGCCAGCAGCGGGGGACTAGCGGGATCAGATACGCAGTATTTT. Its protein product is CASSGGLAGSDTQYF. Full variable domain (outside the CDR3, taken from reference TRBV5-1 and TRBJ2-3): KAGVTQTPRYLIKTRGQQVTLSCSPISGHRSVSWYQQTPGQGLQFLFEYFSETQRNKGNFPGRFSGRQFSNSRSEMNVSTLELGDSALYLCASSGGLAGSDTQYFGPGTRLTVL.

This clonotype was seen repeatedly, ten times or more. J is TRBJ2-6 and V is TRBV19; D perhaps matches TRBD2 (5 bases). Trimming took off 4 bases at V and 0 bases at J, with 13 bases between the two ends. Germline V gene lookup returns CDR1 LNHDA and CDR2 SQIVND (reference sequence). The CDR3 is 17 amino acids. The CDR3 coding sequence is TGTGCCAGTAGTAATTGGGAGCGGAGCTCTGGGGCCAACGTCCTGACTTTC. Translation gives CASSNWERSSGANVLTF.

This clonotype was seen only a few times. V usage is TRBV12-3 or TRBV12-4 and J usage is TRBJ2-7; TRBD1 might be the D (6 bases). Trimming removed 6 bases at V and 6 bases at J, with 15 bases between. The CDR3 loop spans 13 amino acids. CDR3 region: CASSLLIGGEQYV. The CDR3 DNA reads as TGTGCCAGCAGCCTCCTCATAGGGGGCGAGCAGTACGTC.

The chain carries TRBV20-1 and TRBJ2-4; D is perhaps TRBD2 (5 bases). The germline V and J ends were trimmed by 6 bases and 11 bases, with 17 bases remaining between them. The V gene's germline CDR1 is DFQATT and CDR2 SNEGSKA (reference sequence). The CDR3 length is 12 residues. CDR3 region: CSASRERAFQYF. CDR3 bases: TGCAGTGCCTCCCGGGAACGGGCATTTCAGTACTTC.

This clonotype was detected a few times. The chain couples TRBV7-9 to TRBJ2-2, with D hard to call. Trimming cost V 2 bases and J 6 bases, with 7 bases left between them. The CDR3 consists of 13 residues. From germline, CDR1 is SEHNR and CDR2 FQNEAQ (reference sequence). The CDR3 loop reads CASSLSMAGELFF. The CDR3 DNA follows: TGTGCCAGCAGCTTATCGATGGCCGGGGAGCTGTTTTTT. The complete variable domain, with remaining parts taken from reference TRBV7-9 and TRBJ2-2, reads DTGVSQNPRHKITKRGQNVTFRCDPISEHNRLYWYRQTLGQGPEFLTYFQNEAQLEKSRLLSDRFSAERPKGSFSTLEIQRTEQGDSAMYLCASSLSMAGELFFGEGSRLTVL.

The table lists this clonotype with a few counts. This sequence joins TRBV20-1 and TRBJ2-7; tentatively, D is TRBD1 or TRBD2 (5 bases each). CDR1 is DFQATT, CDR2 SNEGSKA, per germline (reference sequence). V shed 3 bases and J shed 0 bases, with 9 bases lying between them. This CDR3 is 13 amino acids long. CDR3 loop: CSARWGSSYEQYF. CDR3 nucleotide sequence: TGCAGTGCTAGGTGGGGGTCCTCCTACGAGCAGTACTTC.

J is TRBJ1-4 and V is TRBV29-1; weak D call: TRBD1 (6 bases). Germline CDR1 is SQVTM and CDR2 is ANQGSEA. Trimming took 4 bases from V and 6 from J, leaving 9 bases between them. The CDR3 consists of 12 residues. CDR3 coding DNA: TGCAGCGTTGTCAGGGGAGATGAAAAACTGTTTTTT. This translates into CSVVRGDEKLFF.

The chain joins TRBV5-1 to TRBJ2-2; no definite D call. The CDR3 is 15 amino acids. Trimming left V 0 bases short and J 7 bases short, with 13 bases between. Germline V CDR1 and CDR2: SGHRS, YFSETQ. CDR3: CASSLVVPIGGELFF. The CDR3 nucleotides read TGCGCCAGCAGCTTGGTAGTTCCGATAGGCGGGGAGCTGTTTTTT.

A few counts support this clonotype. The chain employs TRBV6-6 and TRBJ2-7, with TRBD1 identical over 9 bases. The CDR3 is made up of 14 amino acids. V shed 4 bases and J 5 bases; nucleotides not matched to a gene: 6. Germline-derived CDR1 and CDR2 are MNHNY and SVGAGI (reference sequence). In DNA, the CDR3 is TGTGCCAGCAGTTTCCGGGACAGGGTCGACGAGCAGTACTTC. Amino acids: CASSFRDRVDEQYF.

The chain combines TRBV12-3 or TRBV12-4 with TRBJ1-2, with TRBD1 matching 7 bases. J gave up 5 bases and V 8 bases, and 11 bases lay outside the gene matches. The CDR3 runs 14 residues. CDR3 nucleotides: TGTGCCAGCGTTAGAGGGACAGCCCTTTATGGCTACACCTTC. Translation gives CASVRGTALYGYTF.

The chain couples TRBV24-1 to TRBJ2-1, with 11 bases aligning to TRBD1. This CDR3 is 15 amino acids long. V was clipped by 7 bases and J by 9 bases; unmatched bases: 10. The germline V gene has CDR1 KGHDR and CDR2 SFDVKD. The CDR3: CATSYTGQGVGEQFF. The CDR3 DNA reads TGTGCCACCAGCTACACGGGACAGGGGGTTGGTGAGCAGTTCTTC.